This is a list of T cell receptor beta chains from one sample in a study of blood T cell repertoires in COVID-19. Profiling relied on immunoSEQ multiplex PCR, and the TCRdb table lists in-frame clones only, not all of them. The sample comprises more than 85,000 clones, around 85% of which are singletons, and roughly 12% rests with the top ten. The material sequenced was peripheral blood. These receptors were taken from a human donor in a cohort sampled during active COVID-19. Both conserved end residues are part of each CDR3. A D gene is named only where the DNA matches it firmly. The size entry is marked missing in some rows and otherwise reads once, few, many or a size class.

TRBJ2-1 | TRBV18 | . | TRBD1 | TGTGCCAGCTCACTTTCCGGGACAGGGGTCTGGAATGAGCAGTTCTTC | CASSLSGTGVWNEQFF
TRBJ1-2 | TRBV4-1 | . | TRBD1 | TGCGCCAGCAGCCAAGGCACAGGGGGTGTTTCAAACTATGGCTACACCTTC | CASSQGTGGVSNYGYTF
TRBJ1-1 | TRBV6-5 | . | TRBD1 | TGTGCCAGCGGGACAGGGTCTGAAGCTTTCTTT | CASGTGSEAFF
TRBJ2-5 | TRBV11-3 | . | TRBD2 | TGTGCCAGCAGCCGCGGGGGTAGCGGGGGAACGGAGACCCAGTACTTC | CASSRGGSGGTETQYF
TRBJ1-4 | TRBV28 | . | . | TGTGCCAGCAGTTCCTATTGGGGCCCGGGAACTAATGAAAAACTGTTTTTT | CASSSYWGPGTNEKLFF
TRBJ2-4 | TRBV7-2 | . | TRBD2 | TGTGCCAGCAGCTGGGGGGGAGCCAAAAACATTCAGTACTTC | CASSWGGAKNIQYF
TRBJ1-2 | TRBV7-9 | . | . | TGTGCCAGCAGCCAGACAGGAGACTATGGCTACACCTTC | CASSQTGDYGYTF
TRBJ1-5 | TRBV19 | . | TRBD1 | TGTGCCAGTAGTCCCAGGGGGCGAGAGCATCAGCCCCAGCATTTT | CASSPRGREHQPQHF
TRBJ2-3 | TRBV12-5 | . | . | TGTGCTAGTGGTTTGGCCGCGGGGGCCTACGCGACAGATACGCAGTATTTT | CASGLAAGAYATDTQYF
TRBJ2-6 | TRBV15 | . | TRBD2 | TGTGCCACCAGCCCTGCTCACGGGGGGTCACCCTCTGGGGCCAACGTCCTGACTTTC | CATSPAHGGSPSGANVLTF
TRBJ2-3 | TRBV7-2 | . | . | TGTGCCAGCAGCTTAGTAGGTCGGGAGACGCAGTATTTT | CASSLVGRETQYF
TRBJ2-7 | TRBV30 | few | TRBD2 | TGTGCCTGGAGCGGACTAGCGGGCCGAAACCCCTACGAGCAGTACTTC | CAWSGLAGRNPYEQYF
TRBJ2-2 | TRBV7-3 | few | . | TGTGCCAGCAGCTTAAGGGCTAGGGGTAGCACCGGGGAGCTGTTTTTT | CASSLRARGSTGELFF
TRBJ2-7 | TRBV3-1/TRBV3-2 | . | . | TGTGCCAGCAGCCCCAGGTCCCTCTACGAGCAGTACTTC | CASSPRSLYEQYF
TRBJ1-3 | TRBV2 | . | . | TGTGCCAGCAGTGAACGGACACTTGGAAACACCATATATTTT | CASSERTLGNTIYF
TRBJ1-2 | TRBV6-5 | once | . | TGTGCCAGCACCCCTCGCAGCCTAGAGATCTATGGCTACACCTTC | CASTPRSLEIYGYTF
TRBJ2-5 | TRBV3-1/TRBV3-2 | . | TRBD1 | TGTGCCAGCAGCCTATGGGGACAGCACCAAGAGACCCAGTACTTC | CASSLWGQHQETQYF
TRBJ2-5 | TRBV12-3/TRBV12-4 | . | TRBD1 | TGTGCCAGCAGTTGGGACAGGCAAGAGACCCAGTACTTC | CASSWDRQETQYF
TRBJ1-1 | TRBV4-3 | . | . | TGCGCCAGCAGCCAAGAGTGGTCATACAGGGTTGAAGCTTTCTTT | CASSQEWSYRVEAFF
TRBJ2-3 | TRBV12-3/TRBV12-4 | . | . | TGTGCCAGCAGTCCCCGGGGTGATACGCAGTATTTT | CASSPRGDTQYF
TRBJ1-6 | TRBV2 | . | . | TGTGCCAGCAGTGAACTGGAACAGAAGGATTATAATTCACCCCTCCACTTT | CASSELEQKDYNSPLHF
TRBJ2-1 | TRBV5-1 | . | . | TGCGCCAGCAGCTTGGAAGGAATGGTGGGGGGTTCTTACAATGAGCAGTTCTTC | CASSLEGMVGGSYNEQFF
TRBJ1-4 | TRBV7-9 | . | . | TGTGCCAGCAACAAAGGAGGGGGACATAATGAAAAACTGTTTTTT | CASNKGGGHNEKLFF
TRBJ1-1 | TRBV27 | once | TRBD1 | TGTGCCAGCAGTTCCTACAGGGGGCGAACTGAAGCTTTCTTT | CASSSYRGRTEAFF
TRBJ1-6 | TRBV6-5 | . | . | TGTGCCAGCAGTTACGGGGCGTCGGGTAATTCACCCCTCCACTTT | CASSYGASGNSPLHF
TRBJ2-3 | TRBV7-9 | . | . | TGTGCCAGCAGCGGAACCTTCGAGGGGGTCCCCTCGGGTACGCAGTATTTT | CASSGTFEGVPSGTQYF
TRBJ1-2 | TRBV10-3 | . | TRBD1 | TGTGCCATCAGACAGGGGGATGGCTACACCTTC | CAIRQGDGYTF
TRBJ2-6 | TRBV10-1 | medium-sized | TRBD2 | TGCGCCAGCAGTGAGTCGGCGGGAGCTGGGGCCAACGTCCTGACTTTC | CASSESAGAGANVLTF
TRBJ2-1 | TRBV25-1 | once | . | TGTGCCAGCAGTGAAACCCTTTACGGTGAGCAGTTCTTC | CASSETLYGEQFF
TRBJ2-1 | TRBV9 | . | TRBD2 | TGTGCCAGCAGCGAGCCCGGGACTAGCGGGAGAGGTTACAATGAGCAGTTCTTC | CASSEPGTSGRGYNEQFF
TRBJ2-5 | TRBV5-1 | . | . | TGCGCCAGCAGCTTTGGCCGGAGACTCCACGAGACCCAGTACTTC | CASSFGRRLHETQYF
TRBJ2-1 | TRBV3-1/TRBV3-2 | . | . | TGTGCCAGCAGCCAAGATTGGAGGGAGGCCAATGAGCAGTTCTTC | CASSQDWREANEQFF
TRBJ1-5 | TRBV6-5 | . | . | TGTGCCAGCAATTCCCAACAAAATCAGCCCCAGCATTTT | CASNSQQNQPQHF
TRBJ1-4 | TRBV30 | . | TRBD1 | TGTGCCTGGAGAGTTACTGGACAGGTTAATGAAAAACTGTTTTTT | CAWRVTGQVNEKLFF
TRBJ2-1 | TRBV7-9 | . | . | TGTGCCAGCAGCCCCGAAACCGGGAACTACAATGAGCAGTTCTTC | CASSPETGNYNEQFF
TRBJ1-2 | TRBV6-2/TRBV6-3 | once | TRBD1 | TGTGCCAGCAGTTACTCCTTTCTGGACAGGGTATTATCCTATGGCTACACCTTC | CASSYSFLDRVLSYGYTF
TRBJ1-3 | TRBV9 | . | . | TGTGCCAGCAGCGTAGACGGCAGGGGAGGAAACACCATATATTTT | CASSVDGRGGNTIYF
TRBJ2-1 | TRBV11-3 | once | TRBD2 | TGTGCCAGCAGCCTAACTAGCGGGAGGCCTAACAATGAGCAGTTCTTC | CASSLTSGRPNNEQFF